Listed below are T cell receptor beta chains from one sample, sequenced in a study of OX40 agonist ivuxolimab in advanced cancers. The data were produced by immunoSEQ multiplex PCR, yet TCRdb's version contains in-frame clones alone and is incomplete. The sample consists of about 13,000 clones, over 60% of them appearing once. The sequencing here drew on CD4+ or CD8+ T cells sorted from blood, taken in a trial of the OX40 agonist ivuxolimab. The source of these receptors is an adult with an advanced solid tumor such as melanoma, head and neck, liver or kidney cancer. Each CDR3 is given with its conserved first and last residue. Fields, in order: J gene, clone size, D gene, V gene, CDR3 DNA, CDR3 protein. The D gene is left open where the match is weak. Clone size appears in some rows only: once, few, many, or a class for an expanded clone.

TRBJ2-7,medium-sized,TRBD2,TRBV28,TGTGCCAGCAACTTAGCGGGAGTCAGCTCCTACGAGCAGTACTTC,CASNLAGVSSYEQYF
TRBJ2-1,-,TRBD2,TRBV6-5,TGTGCCAGCAGTTACTCGACAGCGGGAGGGAATGAGCAGTTCTTC,CASSYSTAGGNEQFF
TRBJ2-1,-,TRBD2,TRBV6-1,TGTGCCAGCAGTGGCACTAGCGGGAGTTACAATGAGCAGTTCTTC,CASSGTSGSYNEQFF
TRBJ2-1,-,-,TRBV9,TGTGCCAGCAGCGTAAGTATTGGCGAGACCTACAATGAGCAGTTCTTC,CASSVSIGETYNEQFF
TRBJ1-2,-,-,TRBV7-9,TGTGCCAGCAGTTTCCGAAGCGAGGGGAAAGCTAACTATGGCTACACCTTC,CASSFRSEGKANYGYTF
TRBJ1-1,-,-,TRBV19,TGTGCCAGTAGTATTTATCCATTCTTGGCGATAAACACTGAAGCTTTCTTT,CASSIYPFLAINTEAFF
TRBJ2-5,-,-,TRBV10-3,TGTGCCATCAGTGAGCCGCCGGCGGAGACCCAGTACTTC,CAISEPPAETQYF
TRBJ2-1,few,TRBD1,TRBV9,TGTGCCAGCAGCGGGGACAGGGCGGTGTATGAGCAGTTCTTC,CASSGDRAVYEQFF
TRBJ2-1,-,-,TRBV11-2,TGTGCCAGCAGCAGTAGCGGCCTCCCGGACAATGAGCAGTTCTTC,CASSSSGLPDNEQFF
TRBJ2-2,-,TRBD1,TRBV2,TGTGCCAGCAGCGGGACAGCCGGGGAGCTGTTTTTT,CASSGTAGELFF
TRBJ1-2,-,TRBD1,TRBV27,TGTGCCAGCACGGGACAGGGAGGAGGCTACACCTTC,CASTGQGGGYTF
TRBJ2-7,-,TRBD1,TRBV5-4,TGTGCCAGCAGCTCCGACAGGGGAAGTTTCCACGAGCAGTACTTC,CASSSDRGSFHEQYF
TRBJ2-2,-,-,TRBV6-6,TGTGCCAGCAGTTACAATGGGGCTGGAGGCACCGGGGAGCTGTTTTTT,CASSYNGAGGTGELFF
TRBJ1-1,-,-,TRBV7-2,TGTGCCAGCAGCTTTCGACAAAACACTGAAGCTTTCTTT,CASSFRQNTEAFF
TRBJ2-7,-,-,TRBV2,TGTGCCAGCAGTGTGGGGGTCGAGCAGTACTTC,CASSVGVEQYF
TRBJ2-2,-,TRBD1,TRBV6-5,TGTGCCAGCAGTTCCGGGACAGGGCCCACCGGGGAGCTGTTTTTT,CASSSGTGPTGELFF
TRBJ1-5,-,TRBD1,TRBV30,TGTGCCTGGAGTCGTACCGGGACAGGGAGCAATCAGCCCCAGCATTTT,CAWSRTGTGSNQPQHF
TRBJ2-7,-,-,TRBV5-5,TGTGCCAGCAGCACTGGACCAGGGGTCTTCTACGAGCAGTACTTC,CASSTGPGVFYEQYF
TRBJ2-7,large,TRBD1,TRBV9,TGTGCCAGCAGCGGGGGGCAAGGGGGCAGGGACGAGCAGTACTTC,CASSGGQGGRDEQYF
TRBJ1-1,-,-,TRBV18,TGTGCCAGCTCAAACAGGGAGGAGGTTACTGAAGCTTTCTTT,CASSNREEVTEAFF
TRBJ1-1,few,-,TRBV7-8,TGTGCCAGCTGGGGGAGAATGAACACTGAAGCTTTCTTT,CASWGRMNTEAFF
TRBJ1-6,-,TRBD1,TRBV7-9,TGTGCCAGCAGCCAATACGGACAGGGAGATAATTCACCCCTCCACTTT,CASSQYGQGDNSPLHF
TRBJ2-4,-,-,TRBV7-3,TGTGCCAGCAGCCCCCAGGGGGGAAACATTCAGTACTTC,CASSPQGGNIQYF
TRBJ1-5,medium-sized,-,TRBV19,TGTGCCAGTAGTACCACAGGTCAGCCCCAGCATTTT,CASSTTGQPQHF